The present T cell receptor (beta chain) was sequenced within a study of human T cells and chemical hapten exposure. In the study overall: Patch tests of 0.01% DPC on the upper back were read at 6 days.

This CDR3 contains 11 residues. With 0 bases removed from V and 10 bases from J, the gap between germline ends came to 7 bases. Germline CDR1 reads LGHDT; CDR2 reads YNNKEL (reference sequence). Documented time point: patch test 2, 6 weeks after DPC sensitization. Sample treatment: therapeutic diphenylcyclopropenone sensitization with weekly scalp DPC. Many counts were recorded for this clonotype. Library construction involved attaching unique molecular identifiers to individual cDNA molecules, which allowed quantitative, reproducible TCR counting. TCRdb re-called the RACE reads with MiXCR, one entry per CDR3 protein. The data contain nearly 55,000 distinct CDR3 sequences, about 10% of them singletons.

The V gene is TRBV3-1, the J gene TRBJ2-7; D perhaps matches TRBD1 (5 bases). Material: whole blood, obtained in connection with sensitization to the hapten diphenylcyclopropenone (DPC). This TCR derives from a woman aged 45-65 years with alopecia areata. Some clones in this sample may be carry-over from other donors' samples. This CDR3 is CASSQDGAQYF. The CDR3 DNA follows: TGTGCCAGCAGCCAAGATGGGGCACAGTACTTC.